The present T cell receptor beta chain was sequenced within a study of T cell responses to AZD1222 COVID-19 vaccine. As for the study in general: Pooled together were second doses at about 4 or about 12 weeks. General study results and limits: Dominant CD4 TCR responses targeted spike regions 160-218 and 743-854. Repertoires were obtained solely post-peak T cell response. Rises in breadth and depth of Spike-specific TCRs came after two AZD1222 doses.

Method: immunoSEQ multiplex PCR; TCRdb's copy keeps in-frame clones and lacks some. The sample carries about 130,000 clones, 84% recorded once. A remark on this clone: What it binds is not known.

The material was peripheral blood, obtained on day 0 of AZD1222 vaccination. The TCR comes from an adult in good health.

The DNA for the CDR3 is TGTGCCAGCAGCCTGGCCGTGGGGGGCTACACCTTC. It encodes CASSLAVGGYTF. The chain links TRBV7-9 to TRBJ1-2; D call uncertain. With 5 bases removed from V and 8 bases from J, the gap between germline ends came to 12 bases. The germline CDR1 and CDR2 sequences are SEHNR and FQNEAQ (reference sequence). The CDR3 is 12 amino acids.